This TCR beta chain was identified in a study of control samples from healthy donors and cancer patients. Between the trimmed V and J ends, which lost 5 bases and 2 bases, there was a span of 9 bases. The CDR3 has 13 residues. Germline V lookup: CDR1 MGHDK, CDR2 SYGVNS. The method was immunoSEQ multiplex PCR; TCRdb's version includes in-frame clones alone and lacks a portion of them. Among around 190,000 clones listed, 90% were seen once. The TCR sequence derives from a woman in her 50s in good health. The chain has TRBV25-1 and TRBJ1-2; no clear D gene. The sequenced material came from blood. This chain's CDR3 is CASSSTLNYGYTF. The CDR3 bases are TGTGCCAGCAGTTCGACACTGAACTATGGCTACACCTTC.